These T cell receptor beta chains were read from a single sample in a study of PD-L1 blockade in urothelial cancer. This table comes from immunoSEQ multiplex PCR, and its TCRdb copy is limited to in-frame clones, with some not included. This table has 1,500 to 2,000 clones, around 33% appearing once. This specimen consisted of tumor tissue, obtained before atezolizumab (anti-PD-L1) treatment. These TCRs come from a woman in her fifties or sixties with urothelial cancer. CDR3s include the opening cysteine and the closing phenylalanine or tryptophan. A D gene is named only where the DNA matches it firmly.

D gene: TRBD1
J gene: TRBJ1-1
V gene: TRBV11-3
CDR3 protein: CASSLGGQGAGAFF

D gene: TRBD1
J gene: TRBJ1-1
V gene: TRBV11-3
CDR3 protein: CASSFQGALGTEAFF

D gene: TRBD2
J gene: TRBJ2-7
V gene: TRBV6-8
CDR3 protein: CASSDGGGLYEQYF

D gene: NA
J gene: TRBJ2-1
V gene: TRBV19
CDR3 protein: CASSMGLAVNNEQFF

D gene: NA
J gene: TRBJ2-7
V gene: TRBV14
CDR3 protein: CASSQELEALEQYF

D gene: NA
J gene: TRBJ2-7
V gene: TRBV7-7
CDR3 protein: CASSLAHQGPYEQYF

D gene: TRBD1
J gene: TRBJ1-4
V gene: TRBV23-1
CDR3 protein: CASSRDRGEKLFF

D gene: NA
J gene: TRBJ2-3
V gene: TRBV6-8
CDR3 protein: CASSIGSSTDTQYF

D gene: NA
J gene: TRBJ1-4
V gene: TRBV11-3
CDR3 protein: CASSLDNLFATNEKLFF

D gene: NA
J gene: TRBJ2-2
V gene: TRBV6-7
CDR3 protein: CASRRPSGGELFF

D gene: TRBD1
J gene: TRBJ2-7
V gene: TRBV6-1
CDR3 protein: CASSEGTGSYEQYF

D gene: NA
J gene: TRBJ2-3
V gene: TRBV6-7
CDR3 protein: CASSYSPGLSTDTQYF

D gene: TRBD1
J gene: TRBJ1-1
V gene: TRBV19
CDR3 protein: CASRQQGTEAFF

D gene: TRBD2
J gene: TRBJ2-2
V gene: TRBV15
CDR3 protein: CATSQRILAGSGELFF

D gene: NA
J gene: TRBJ1-1
V gene: TRBV9
CDR3 protein: CASSATFSGGTEAFF

D gene: NA
J gene: TRBJ1-3
V gene: TRBV18
CDR3 protein: CASSEGSVSGNTIYF

D gene: NA
J gene: TRBJ1-1
V gene: TRBV7-7
CDR3 protein: CASRYGRGAHVWNTEAFF

D gene: NA
J gene: TRBJ2-1
V gene: TRBV29-1
CDR3 protein: CSVVGRNSYNEQFF

D gene: TRBD2
J gene: TRBJ2-7
V gene: TRBV28
CDR3 protein: CASTKYGAGGVREQYF

D gene: NA
J gene: TRBJ2-5
V gene: TRBV6-8
CDR3 protein: CASSYPSVETQYF

D gene: NA
J gene: TRBJ2-1
V gene: TRBV11-3
CDR3 protein: CASSLGPRGDEQFF

D gene: TRBD2
J gene: TRBJ2-1
V gene: TRBV6-8
CDR3 protein: CASSYVAGTNEQFF

D gene: TRBD1
J gene: TRBJ1-6
V gene: TRBV18
CDR3 protein: CASSPGTGLIALGSPLHF